This TCR beta chain was sequenced for a study of identifying expanded T cells in peripheral blood. Germline assignment: CDR1 MDHEN and CDR2 SYDVKM. J was trimmed by 4 bases and V by 5 bases; bases with no gene match: 4. The CDR3 has 15 residues. Generated by immunoSEQ multiplex PCR, the TCRdb table keeps only in-frame clones and is missing some. The sample has about 81,000 clones; roughly 89% are singletons. The TCR was taken from a person aged 18-70 years in good health. J is TRBJ2-3 and V is TRBV28, with 12 bases lining up with TRBD2. Sequenced: blood. The CDR3: CASSPLAGGADTQYF. The CDR3 nucleotides read TGTGCCAGCAGTCCCCTAGCGGGGGGGGCAGATACGCAGTATTTT.